The 29 T cell receptor beta chains given below trace back to one sample, sequenced in a study of lymphopenia after photon versus proton radiotherapy. TCRdb keeps only in-frame clones here, not all; method: immunoSEQ multiplex PCR. The table has over 25,000 clones, about 80% seen once. The sample consisted of peripheral blood, taken from a patient treated with proton-based radiotherapy. These receptors were obtained from a woman in her 70s with pancreatic cancer.

This chain connects TRBV19 to TRBJ2-2; no clear D. This CDR3 has 13 amino acids. V was trimmed by 1 base and J by 3 bases, leaving 3 bases between them. CDR1 and CDR2 (germline): LNHDA, SQIVND (reference sequence). The CDR3 DNA follows: TGTGCCAGTAGTATAGGGGACACCGGGGAGCTGTTTTTT. Protein: CASSIGDTGELFF.

This clone appeared a single time. The genes are TRBV6-1 and TRBJ2-1, with D possibly matching TRBD2 (5 bases). The V gene lost 9 bases and the J gene lost 9 bases, with 24 bases spanning the gap. Germline CDR1 reads MNHNS; CDR2 reads SASEGT. The CDR3 has 15 amino acids. The CDR3: CASRLPGISSGEQFF. CDR3 nucleotide sequence: TGTGCCAGTAGGCTTCCCGGGATTTCGTCAGGTGAGCAGTTCTTC.

The V call is TRBV28, the J call TRBJ2-1; D is undetermined. V was shortened by 7 bases and J by 4 bases, with 17 bases between the two germline ends. The CDR3 length is 15 residues. Looked up from germline, CDR1 is MDHEN and CDR2 is SYDVKM. The CDR3 protein is CASNTQGAEYNEQFF. The DNA of the CDR3 is TGTGCCAGCAATACCCAAGGCGCGGAATACAATGAGCAGTTCTTC.

The chain uses TRBV29-1 and TRBJ2-5, with 8 bases lining up with TRBD2. J gave up 3 bases and V 4 bases, and 1 base lay outside the gene matches. The length of the CDR3 is 12 residues. Germline V gene data show CDR1 as SQVTM and CDR2 as ANQGSEA. The CDR3 here is CSVVLAEETQYF. Here the CDR3 DNA reads TGCAGCGTTGTACTAGCGGAAGAGACCCAGTACTTC.

The chain carries TRBV19 and TRBJ2-1; possibly TRBD2 for D (7 bases). CDR1 and CDR2 from the germline V gene are LNHDA and SQIVND (reference sequence). The CDR3 extends over 17 amino acids. V was cut by 0 bases and J by 4 bases, with 16 bases left in between. The CDR3, as DNA: TGTGCCAGTAGTATAGATCCGGGGGGCAATGCGTACAATGAGCAGTTCTTC. Amino acid sequence: CASSIDPGGNAYNEQFF.

The chain employs TRBV6-5 and TRBJ1-2; 10 positions match TRBD1. After removal of 5 bases from V and 7 bases from J, the junction contained 7 bases not matched to a gene. From germline, CDR1 is MNHEY and CDR2 SVGAGI. This CDR3 has 14 residues. CDR3 sequence reads: CASSNRQGARGYTF. The CDR3 DNA reads TGTGCCAGCAGTAATCGACAGGGGGCCCGTGGCTACACCTTC.

The chain employs TRBV18 and TRBJ2-3; D perhaps matches TRBD1 (7 bases). The V end lost 1 base, the J end lost 2 bases, and 13 bases lay between the germline ends. Germline CDR1 KGHSH, CDR2 LQKENI. This CDR3 has 16 residues. The CDR3 sequence is CASSPLQGGFTDTQYF. CDR3 DNA: TGTGCCAGCTCACCACTTCAGGGGGGATTCACAGATACGCAGTATTTT.

CDR3 residues: CASSSRGKLPTGSPLHF. CDR3 sequence (DNA): TGCGCCAGCAGCTCGAGGGGGAAGCTCCCTACAGGTTCACCCCTCCACTTT. V and J are TRBV4-1 and TRBJ1-6; a possible D gene is TRBD1 (6 bases). Trimming pared 5 bases from V and 9 bases from J, leaving 23 bases between. CDR1 MGHRA and CDR2 YSYEKL come from the germline V gene. This CDR3 is built from 17 residues.

The chain couples TRBV5-5 to TRBJ2-1, with D maybe TRBD2 (7 bases). The germline V and J ends were trimmed by 1 base and 7 bases, with 15 bases remaining between them. The CDR3 consists of 15 residues. Germline CDR1 SGHKS, CDR2 YYEKEE (reference sequence). CDR3 loop: CASSLWSGRGNEQFF. As DNA, the CDR3 is TGTGCCAGCAGCTTGTGGTCGGGGAGGGGGAATGAGCAGTTCTTC.

The chain links TRBV10-3 to TRBJ2-7; D possibly corresponds to TRBD2 (5 bases). V dropped 3 bases and J dropped 0 bases, with 12 bases sitting between them. There are 15 residues in the CDR3. Germline-derived CDR1 and CDR2 are ENHRY and SYGVKD. The DNA for the CDR3 is TGTGCCATCAGTGAAAGAGGGAGTAGCTCCTACGAGCAGTACTTC. It encodes CAISERGSSSYEQYF.

The chain couples TRBV28 to TRBJ2-1; the D is unclear. CDR1 and CDR2 from the germline V gene are MDHEN and SYDVKM. The CDR3 has 13 residues. V lost 2 bases to trimming and J lost 7 bases, with 9 bases between them. This CDR3 reads CASSLRRMNEQFF. DNA for the CDR3: TGTGCCAGCAGTTTACGCCGTATGAATGAGCAGTTCTTC.

This rearrangement joins TRBV27 to TRBJ2-7; D is ambiguous. Germline values: CDR1 MNHEY, CDR2 SMNVEV (reference sequence). V gave up 0 bases and J gave up 6 bases, with 9 bases separating them. The CDR3 is 13 residues long. The CDR3 loop reads CASSLSGPAEQYF. CDR3 sequence (DNA): TGTGCCAGCAGTTTATCCGGACCCGCCGAGCAGTACTTC.

The chain carries TRBV7-2 and TRBJ1-1; 10 bases are a match to TRBD1. V shed 1 base and J 5 bases; nucleotides not matched to a gene: 10. The CDR3 is 17 amino acids. Germline loops: CDR1 SGHTA, CDR2 FQGNSA. The CDR3 loop reads CASSLGSMGQGWTEAFF. DNA of the CDR3: TGTGCCAGCAGCTTAGGCAGTATGGGACAGGGGTGGACTGAAGCTTTCTTT.

The V call is TRBV5-6, the J call TRBJ2-2; 13 bases align to TRBD2. This CDR3 has 15 residues. Germline CDR1 and CDR2: SGHDT and YYEEEE. V lost 4 bases and J lost 8; bases outside the gene matches: 5. The CDR3 region has the DNA TGTGCCAGCAGCCCGGGACTAGCGGGATCAGGGGAGCTGTTTTTT. Amino acids: CASSPGLAGSGELFF. The full variable domain, in which reference TRBV5-6 and TRBJ2-2 provide the parts outside the CDR3, is DAGVTQSPTHLIKTRGQQVTLRCSPKSGHDTVSWYQQALGQGPQFIFQYYEEEERQRGNFPDRFSGHQFPNYSSELNVNALLLGDSALYLCASSPGLAGSGELFFGEGSRLTVL.

This clone was observed once. This chain uses TRBV5-4 with TRBJ2-3, with TRBD2 identical over 11 bases. The CDR3 spans 16 residues. V lost 4 bases to trimming and J lost 0 bases; unmatched junction nucleotides: 4. Germline V gene data show CDR1 as SGHNT and CDR2 as YYREEE (reference sequence). The CDR3 sequence is CASSLGLAESTDTQYF. CDR3 nucleotide sequence: TGTGCCAGCAGCCTGGGACTAGCGGAAAGCACAGATACGCAGTATTTT.

This clone has a single count. The J gene is TRBJ1-2, the V gene TRBV7-3, with 10 positions matching TRBD1. Losses at the gene ends were 5 bases for V and 10 bases for J; bases not matched to a gene: 19. The CDR3 spans 17 residues. Germline V gene sequence: CDR1 SGHTA, CDR2 FQGTGA. The CDR3 coding sequence is TGTGCCAGCAGCCTCCAGACAGGGGGCGATATTACCGTTGACTACACCTTC. Amino acids: CASSLQTGGDITVDYTF.

Only a few counts were recorded for this clone. This chain connects TRBV5-1 to TRBJ2-5; 7 bases align to TRBD1. Trimming cost V 1 base and J 2 bases; bases outside gene matches: 8. The CDR3 is 16 residues long. Germline V gene data show CDR1 as SGHRS and CDR2 as YFSETQ. CDR3 region: CASSLPPGTVQETQYF. CDR3 nucleotides: TGCGCCAGCAGCTTGCCCCCCGGGACAGTACAAGAGACCCAGTACTTC. The variable domain in full, with the rest retrieved from reference TRBV5-1 and TRBJ2-5, is KAGVTQTPRYLIKTRGQQVTLSCSPISGHRSVSWYQQTPGQGLQFLFEYFSETQRNKGNFPGRFSGRQFSNSRSEMNVSTLELGDSALYLCASSLPPGTVQETQYFGPGTRLLVL.

This chain's CDR3 is CASSQSWTAMNTEAFF. CDR3 coding DNA: TGCGCCAGCAGCCAATCTTGGACTGCTATGAACACTGAAGCTTTCTTT. The V call is TRBV4-3, the J call TRBJ1-1; D is ambiguous. The V gene lost 2 bases and the J gene lost 0 bases, with 13 bases spanning the gap. Looked up from germline, CDR1 is LGHNA and CDR2 is YSLEER. The CDR3 sequence is 16 residues long.

The genes are TRBV19 and TRBJ2-1; unclear D gene. Trimming removed 4 bases from V and 9 bases from J, with 13 bases in between. Germline assignment: CDR1 LNHDA and CDR2 SQIVND (reference sequence). This CDR3 comprises 13 residues. In DNA form, the CDR3 reads TGTGCCAGTAGTACCGTGGGGTTGAGTGAGCAGTTCTTC. Translation gives CASSTVGLSEQFF.

V is TRBV4-1 and J is TRBJ2-3; D is perhaps TRBD2 (5 bases). The germline CDR1 and CDR2 sequences are MGHRA and YSYEKL. The CDR3 runs 15 residues. V was cut by 2 bases and J by 2 bases, with 11 bases left in between. The CDR3 is CASSQLGGYTDTQYF. As DNA, the CDR3 is TGCGCCAGCAGCCAATTAGGAGGTTACACAGATACGCAGTATTTT.

The count of this clone is one. A read error is likely here: a far larger clone is one base away. The rearrangement joins TRBV9 to TRBJ1-1; D might be TRBD1 (5 bases). Germline CDR1 reads SGDLS; CDR2 reads YYNGEE. V lost 4 bases and J lost 1, with 14 bases in between. The CDR3 totals 15 residues. This CDR3 is CASSTTGTGNTEAFF. The DNA of the CDR3 is TGTGCCAGCAGCACAACCGGGACGGGGAACACTGAAGCTTTCTTT.

The chain employs TRBV2 and TRBJ1-1; 12 positions match TRBD1. Trimming took 5 bases from V and 9 from J; bases not matched to a gene: 7. From germline, CDR1 is SNHLY and CDR2 FYNNEI. The CDR3 runs 14 residues. CDR3 sequence: CASSPGTGGGKAFF. CDR3 coding DNA: TGTGCCAGCAGTCCCGGGACAGGGGGCGGGAAAGCTTTCTTT.

This clone was counted between two and nine times. The chain uses TRBV27 and TRBJ2-5; 12 bases fit TRBD2. Germline V gene data show CDR1 as MNHEY and CDR2 as SMNVEV (reference sequence). Losses at the gene ends were 2 bases for V and 0 bases for J; bases not matched to a gene: 4. The CDR3 runs to 17 residues. The CDR3 region is CASSLGLAGGYQETQYF. The CDR3 DNA is TGTGCCAGCAGTTTAGGTCTAGCGGGAGGGTACCAAGAGACCCAGTACTTC.

This clone occurred once. V is TRBV28 and J is TRBJ2-7; D gene uncertain. The V end was cut by 1 base, the J end by 7 bases, with 17 bases between. Germline assignment: CDR1 MDHEN and CDR2 SYDVKM. The CDR3 sequence is 15 residues long. The DNA for the CDR3 is TGTGCCAGCAGTTTATTGGCGCTCCAAACGAGGGAGCAGTACTTC. Its protein is CASSLLALQTREQYF. The full variable domain, rest sourced from reference TRBV28 and TRBJ2-7, is DVKVTQSSRYLVKRTGEKVFLECVQDMDHENMFWYRQDPGLGLRLIYFSYDVKMKEKGDIPEGYSVSREKKERFSLILESASTNQTSMYLCASSLLALQTREQYFGPGTRLTVT.

This chain connects TRBV27 to TRBJ1-2; no reliable D call. This CDR3 has 12 amino acids. The ends were cut back, 4 bases at V and 4 bases at J, with 7 bases in the middle. In germline, CDR1 is MNHEY, CDR2 SMNVEV (reference sequence). CDR3 residues: CASSSDRYGYTF. CDR3 nucleotides: TGTGCCAGCAGTTCGGACCGCTATGGCTACACCTTC.

This rearrangement joins TRBV11-2 to TRBJ2-1, with no clear D. CDR3 length: 13 amino acids. Germline V CDR1 and CDR2: SGHAT, FQNNGV. V gave up 2 bases and J gave up 6 bases, with 8 bases separating them. CDR3 DNA: TGTGCCAGCAGCTTATCAACACCCAATGAGCAGTTCTTC. It is translated as CASSLSTPNEQFF.

The CDR3 protein is CASSLVPGTFLRNEQFF. CDR3 coding DNA: TGCGCCAGCAGCTTGGTACCCGGGACATTTTTGAGGAATGAGCAGTTCTTC. The chain is built from TRBV5-1 and TRBJ2-1; the D gene is possibly TRBD1 (6 bases). V gave up 0 bases and J gave up 7 bases, with 20 bases separating them. Looked up from germline, CDR1 is SGHRS and CDR2 is YFSETQ. CDR3 length: 17 residues.

A few counts support this clone. The rearrangement links TRBV2 to TRBJ1-5; D gene uncertain. Trimming shortened V by 6 bases and J by 0 bases, and 18 bases separated the two germline ends. Germline loops: CDR1 SNHLY, CDR2 FYNNEI. This CDR3 contains 17 residues. The chain's CDR3 is CASRDLPKENSNQPQHF. The CDR3 coding sequence is TGTGCCAGCAGGGACTTACCTAAGGAGAATAGCAATCAGCCCCAGCATTTT.

This clone was detected once. The chain is built from TRBV15 and TRBJ1-5, with D perhaps TRBD1 (5 bases). This CDR3 has 15 residues. From germline, CDR1 is LNHNV and CDR2 YYDKDF (reference sequence). V was pared by 1 base and J by 3 bases, with 10 bases between. In DNA form, the CDR3 reads TGTGCCACCAGCAGAGGCGGGGCCAACAATCAGCCCCAGCATTTT. This sequence encodes CATSRGGANNQPQHF.